This TCR beta chain was captured by sequencing in a study of T cells in Graves' hyperthyroidism and ophthalmopathy. Findings of the study overall: Stable hyperthyroidism was separated from ophthalmopathy by a model based on 13 V-J features. Most expanded thyroid clonotypes above 0.001 recurred in blood.

RNA transcripts were the template for amplifying TCR beta CDR3 regions. HTBI primers were used for first-round RT-PCR of the TCR CDR3. TCRdb re-called the multiplex PCR reads through MiXCR, storing one row per CDR3 protein. The table records approximately 590,000 distinct CDR3 sequences, roughly 50% of them present only once. Every diagnosis used clinical symptoms, serum thyroxine and TRAb, thyroid ultrasound and orbital computed tomography. CDR3 length: 15 residues. A remark on this clonotype: Its antigen remains unknown.

Sequencing used peripheral blood or thyroid tissue (not recorded which). The genes are TRBV12-3 or TRBV12-4 and TRBJ2-5, with 11 bases lining up with TRBD2. The DNA end favors TRBJ2-1, so the J call may be wrong. This clonotype originated in a woman younger than 35 with Graves' hyperthyroidism. In nucleotides, the CDR3 is TGTGCCAGCACCTTAGCGGGAGGGCCACGGAATGAGCAGTTCTTC. Translating it yields CASTLAGGPRNEQFF.